The sequence of this T cell receptor beta chain was determined in a study of blood T cell repertoires in COVID-19. On the study more broadly: Whether acute or convalescent, the COVID-19 samples came from the United States, Italy and Spain. The analysed material was cDNA or gDNA that came from T cells, B-cell-depleted T cells, or PBMCs.

Germline assignment: CDR1 MNHEY and CDR2 SMNVEV (reference sequence). This CDR3 is 14 amino acids long. V gave up 3 bases and J gave up 5 bases; unmatched junction bases: 4. Source study methods: Estimates of nucleated cell counts were drawn from the amplification of reference gene primers. Generated by immunoSEQ multiplex PCR, the TCRdb table keeps only in-frame clones and is missing some. The DNA was the basis for D and trimming; V, J and clone size are from that table. The sample contains some 100,000 clones, roughly nine tenths of which appear only once. The sequenced material came from peripheral blood. The receptor's source is a woman of 80 years or more with active COVID-19. The chain recombines TRBV27 with TRBJ2-7, with 10 bases aligning to TRBD2. CDR3: CASSFQREGHEQYF. CDR3 sequence (DNA): TGTGCCAGCAGTTTCCAGCGGGAGGGCCACGAGCAGTACTTC.